The 17 T cell receptor beta chains reported below all come from one sample, sequenced in a study of cytomegalovirus exposure and HLA in healthy donors. PCR primers comprised 60 Vbeta and 13 Jbeta primers. TCRdb keeps only in-frame clones here, not all; method: immunoSEQ multiplex PCR. The table lists about 240,000 clones, over 80% of them singletons. The sequenced sample was PBMCs. The receptor set was obtained from a woman in her thirties or forties in good health and CMV-seropositive.

The J gene is TRBJ2-7, the V gene TRBV10-2, with TRBD2 identical over 14 bases. V was pared by 10 bases and J by 3 bases, with 5 bases of the junction left unmatched. The V gene's germline CDR1 is WSHSY and CDR2 SAAADI. This CDR3 has 14 residues. CDR3 protein: CATGTSGSFYEQYF. The CDR3 DNA reads as TGCGCCACCGGGACTAGCGGGAGCTTCTACGAGCAGTACTTC.

The CDR3 reads CASSGTDSYNSPLHF. The CDR3 nucleotides are TGTGCCAGCAGCGGGACAGACTCCTATAATTCACCCCTCCACTTT. V and J are TRBV9 and TRBJ1-6; D perhaps matches TRBD1 (6 bases). The CDR3 runs to 15 residues. The V end was cut by 3 bases, the J end by 0 bases, with 7 bases between. Germline V gene lookup returns CDR1 SGDLS and CDR2 YYNGEE.

V usage is TRBV9 and J usage is TRBJ1-1, with D possibly being TRBD1 (5 bases). CDR3 size: 12 residues. Trimming shortened V by 0 bases and J by 7 bases, and 7 bases separated the two germline ends. The germline CDR1 and CDR2 sequences are SGDLS and YYNGEE. DNA for the CDR3: TGTGCCAGCAGCGTAGAAAGGGGTGAAGCTTTCTTT. Protein: CASSVERGEAFF. The full variable domain, rest sourced from reference TRBV9 and TRBJ1-1, is DSGVTQTPKHLITATGQRVTLRCSPRSGDLSVYWYQQSLDQGLQFLIQYYNGEERAKGNILERFSAQQFPDLHSELNLSSLELGDSALYFCASSVERGEAFFGQGTRLTVV.

This clone was picked up a small number of times. The chain uses TRBV11-3 and TRBJ2-7; 8 bases are shared with TRBD1. CDR3 length: 14 amino acids. The V and J ends lost 4 bases and 5 bases, in that order; junction bases with no gene match: 7. Germline V gene lookup returns CDR1 SGHNT and CDR2 YENEEA. The CDR3 protein is CASSWGAGGDEQYF. In DNA, the CDR3 is TGTGCCAGCAGCTGGGGGGCAGGGGGCGACGAGCAGTACTTC.

This rearrangement joins TRBV6-5 to TRBJ1-1; D perhaps matches TRBD1 (6 bases). Trimming pared 0 bases from V and 2 bases from J, leaving 10 bases between. The CDR3 length is 15 residues. Germline CDR1 is MNHEY and CDR2 is SVGAGI. Here the CDR3 DNA reads TGTGCCAGCAGTTACTCATCGACAGGCAACACTGAAGCTTTCTTT. This encodes CASSYSSTGNTEAFF.

The rearrangement links TRBV5-1 to TRBJ2-1; 11 bases match TRBD2. V gave up 3 bases and J gave up 6 bases; unmatched junction bases: 8. The length of the CDR3 is 16 residues. Germline CDR1 is SGHRS and CDR2 is YFSETQ. CDR3 residues: CASSSGLADYLNEQFF. For the CDR3, the DNA is TGCGCCAGCAGCTCGGGACTAGCGGACTACCTCAATGAGCAGTTCTTC.

V and J are TRBV4-2 and TRBJ1-2, with D possibly TRBD1 on 6 matching bases. The CDR3 is 17 amino acids. Deletions cut 4 bases from V and 5 bases from J, with 23 bases between. Germline assignment: CDR1 LGHNA and CDR2 YNFKEQ. The CDR3 reads CASSLLGANRVRYGYTF. The CDR3 region has the DNA TGTGCCAGCAGCCTACTCGGGGCAAACAGGGTACGGTATGGCTACACCTTC.

The CDR3 loop reads CSAQGQMNTEAFF. The DNA for the CDR3 is TGCAGCGCCCAAGGACAGATGAACACTGAAGCTTTCTTT. The chain couples TRBV29-1 to TRBJ1-1; TRBD1 is a possible D gene (6 bases). Germline V gene data show CDR1 as SQVTM and CDR2 as ANQGSEA. The length of the CDR3 is 13 residues. Trimming left V 7 bases short and J 0 bases short, with 12 bases between.

The V gene is TRBV11-3, the J gene TRBJ1-6; D gene ambiguous. Germline V gene data show CDR1 as SGHNT and CDR2 as YENEEA. CDR3 length equals 15 residues. Trimming stripped 2 bases from V and 7 bases from J, with 12 bases between. In DNA form, the CDR3 reads TGTGCCAGCAGCTTACTTAAAAACCGGAATTCACCCCTCCACTTT. This encodes CASSLLKNRNSPLHF.

The chain joins TRBV7-2 to TRBJ1-1; tentative D call: TRBD1 (5 bases). CDR3 length equals 14 residues. In germline, CDR1 is SGHTA, CDR2 FQGNSA. Trimming removed 7 bases from V and 0 bases from J, with 12 bases in between. The CDR3 DNA is TGTGCCAGCACCCGGGGGTGGGTGAACACTGAAGCTTTCTTT. This codes for CASTRGWVNTEAFF. Combining the CDR3 with reference TRBV7-2 and TRBJ1-1 gives the whole variable domain GAGVSQSPSNKVTEKGKDVELRCDPISGHTALYWYRQSLGQGLEFLIYFQGNSAPDKSGLPSDRFSAERTGGSVSTLTIQRTQQEDSAVYLCASTRGWVNTEAFFGQGTRLTVV.

The chain employs TRBV10-2 and TRBJ1-1; D possibly corresponds to TRBD1 (6 bases). Germline V lookup: CDR1 WSHSY, CDR2 SAAADI. This CDR3 region has 13 residues. V was trimmed by 6 bases and J by 5 bases, leaving 13 bases between them. The CDR3 DNA reads TGCGCCAGCAGGGAAAACAGGGCAACTGAAGCTTTCTTT. Protein product: CASRENRATEAFF.

This chain joins TRBV30 and TRBJ2-2; D remains unclear. The CDR3 runs to 13 residues. With 2 bases removed from V and 6 bases from J, the gap between germline ends came to 10 bases. CDR1 and CDR2 from the germline V gene are GTSNPN and SVGIG (reference sequence). CDR3 coding DNA: TGTGCCTGGAGTCCCTTGAGTTCCGGGGAGCTGTTTTTT. Protein sequence: CAWSPLSSGELFF.

The chain uses TRBV5-1 and TRBJ2-1, with TRBD2 matching over 7 bases. CDR1 and CDR2 from the germline V gene are SGHRS and YFSETQ. This CDR3 comprises 13 residues. J was trimmed by 13 bases and V by 0 bases; bases with no gene match: 7. CDR3 region: CASSLAGTTIQFF. Written as DNA, the CDR3 is TGCGCCAGCAGCTTGGCCGGGACTACAATACAGTTCTTC.

The chain carries TRBV6-6 and TRBJ1-1, with 8 bases identical to TRBD1. The CDR3 covers 16 residues. CDR1 and CDR2 (germline): MNHNY, SVGAGI (reference sequence). The V and J ends lost 2 bases and 2 bases, in that order; junction bases with no gene match: 7. The CDR3 sequence is CASSYLGQGGNTEAFF. CDR3 in DNA: TGTGCCAGCAGTTACCTCGGACAGGGAGGAAACACTGAAGCTTTCTTT.

The chain has TRBV11-2 and TRBJ2-7; 8 nucleotides agree with TRBD1. The J segment lost 0 bases and the V segment lost 2 bases, leaving 3 bases of the junction unmatched. This CDR3 has 15 residues. The germline V gene encodes CDR1 SGHAT and CDR2 FQNNGV. DNA of the CDR3: TGTGCCAGCAGCTTACATGGACAGGGCTCCTACGAGCAGTACTTC. Translating it yields CASSLHGQGSYEQYF.

V usage is TRBV7-2 and J usage is TRBJ2-2; perhaps TRBD2 as D (5 bases). The V and J ends lost 2 bases and 5 bases respectively, with 12 bases between them. The CDR3 spans 15 residues. The germline V gene encodes CDR1 SGHTA and CDR2 FQGNSA. The CDR3 DNA sequence: TGTGCCAGCAGCTTAATGAGGGTCCGGACCGGGGAGCTGTTTTTT. Its protein product is CASSLMRVRTGELFF.

This chain connects TRBV6-5 to TRBJ1-1; D perhaps matches TRBD1 (6 bases). This CDR3 comprises 16 residues. The germline gives CDR1 MNHEY, CDR2 SVGAGI. V lost 2 bases and J 0 bases, leaving 13 bases between the germline ends. The CDR3 DNA reads as TGTGCCAGCAGTTACGCACCGGGACAAATGAACACTGAAGCTTTCTTT. This gives the protein CASSYAPGQMNTEAFF.